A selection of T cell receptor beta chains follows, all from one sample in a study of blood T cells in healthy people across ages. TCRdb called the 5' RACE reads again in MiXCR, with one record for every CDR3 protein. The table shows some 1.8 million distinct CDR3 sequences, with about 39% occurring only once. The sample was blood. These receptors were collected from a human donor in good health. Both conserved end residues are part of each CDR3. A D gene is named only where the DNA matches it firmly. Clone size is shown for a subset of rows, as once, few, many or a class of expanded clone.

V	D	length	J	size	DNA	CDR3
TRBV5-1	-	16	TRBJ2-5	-	TGCGCCAGCAGCTTGGCCAAGGGAGAAGGGCGAGAGACCCAGTACTTC	CASSLAKGEGRETQYF
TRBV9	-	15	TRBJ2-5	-	TGTGCCAGCAGCGAGACGGTGGGCTCCCAAGAGACCCAGTACTTC	CASSETVGSQETQYF
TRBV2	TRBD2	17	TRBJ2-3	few	TGTGCCAGCAGCCGGACTAGCGGTGGCATTAGCACAGATACGCAGTATTTT	CASSRTSGGISTDTQYF
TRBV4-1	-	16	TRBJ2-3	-	TGCGCCAGCAGCCAAGTCTTCCCGGGTTTCACAGATACGCAGTATTTT	CASSQVFPGFTDTQYF
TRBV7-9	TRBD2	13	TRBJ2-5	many	TGTGCCAGCCATACTAGCGGCCAAGAGACCCAGTACTTC	CASHTSGQETQYF
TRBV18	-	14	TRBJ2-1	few	TGTGCCAGCTCACCATACGGGGCCGACAATGAGCAGTTCTTC	CASSPYGADNEQFF
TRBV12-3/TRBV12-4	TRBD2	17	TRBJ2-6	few	TGTGCCAGCAGCCGACTAGCGGGGGTTTCTGGGGCCAACGTCCTGACTTTC	CASSRLAGVSGANVLTF
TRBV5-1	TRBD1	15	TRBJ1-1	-	TGCGCCAGCAGCTTGTTACAGGGGAAGAACACTGAAGCTTTCTTT	CASSLLQGKNTEAFF
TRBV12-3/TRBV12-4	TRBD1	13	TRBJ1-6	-	TGTGCCAGCAGGCTTACAGGGGAATTGCCCCTCCACTTT	CASRLTGELPLHF
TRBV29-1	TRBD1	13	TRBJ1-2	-	TGCAGCGGGACAGGGGGTTCTAACTATGGCTACACCTTC	CSGTGGSNYGYTF
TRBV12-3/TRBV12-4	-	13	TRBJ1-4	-	TGTGCCAGCAGTCCCCGAGGTGGGGAAAAACTGTTTTTT	CASSPRGGEKLFF
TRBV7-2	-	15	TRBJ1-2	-	TGTGCCAGCAGCTTAGATTTTTCAGGAAACTATGGCTACACCTTC	CASSLDFSGNYGYTF
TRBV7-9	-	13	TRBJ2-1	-	TGTGCCAGCAGCTTACCGGCTCAAGTAGAGCAGTTCTTC	CASSLPAQVEQFF
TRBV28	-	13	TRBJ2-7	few	TGTGCCAGCAGTCCCCCCTCTAACTACGAGCAGTACTTC	CASSPPSNYEQYF